The sequence of this T cell receptor (beta chain) was determined in a study of T cell changes during pregnancy in multiple sclerosis. The data were produced by immunoSEQ multiplex PCR, yet TCRdb's version contains in-frame clones alone and is incomplete. The sample records some 44,000 clones, roughly 92% being singletons. Germline V gene sequence: CDR1 SGHAT, CDR2 FQDESV (reference sequence). Germline trimming cut 5 bases from V and 8 bases from J; bases unmatched to any gene: 12. The CDR3 loop spans 15 amino acids. Specimen: CD4+ T cells from peripheral blood mononuclear cells, collected in the third trimester of pregnancy. V usage is TRBV11-1 and J usage is TRBJ2-1, with 7 bases lining up with TRBD2. The source of this sequence is a female donor with multiple sclerosis, enrolled in a pregnancy study. The CDR3: CASSRQGRDVDEQFF. The CDR3 DNA follows: TGTGCCAGCAGCCGTCAAGGGAGGGACGTCGATGAGCAGTTCTTC.